Listed here is a single T cell receptor (beta chain). This entry is derived from a study of blood T cell repertoires in COVID-19. Study as a whole: Samples taken during acute and convalescent COVID-19 were collected in the United States, Italy and Spain. Nucleic acid was either cDNA or gDNA, and it came from T cells, B-cell-depleted T cells, or PBMCs.

J lost 7 bases, V lost 0 bases, and 8 bases had no gene match. This CDR3 is 15 amino acids long. The germline CDR1 and CDR2 sequences are MNHEY and SVGEGT. In the authors' methods: The assay estimated nucleated cells by amplifying reference gene primers. Sequencing was performed with immunoSEQ multiplex PCR; in TCRdb, only in-frame clones are kept and a portion is missing. V, J and clone size are taken as reported in that table, and D and trimming were inferred from the DNA itself. This sample has around 140,000 clones, with about nine tenths found just once. The sample was peripheral blood. The chain carries TRBV6-2 or TRBV6-3 and TRBJ1-2, with 7 positions matching TRBD1. This sequence was found in a man aged 45 to 65 with active COVID-19. The CDR3 spells CASSYSTGRTGGYTF. The CDR3 DNA follows: TGTGCCAGCAGTTACTCGACAGGGCGTACGGGTGGCTACACCTTC.